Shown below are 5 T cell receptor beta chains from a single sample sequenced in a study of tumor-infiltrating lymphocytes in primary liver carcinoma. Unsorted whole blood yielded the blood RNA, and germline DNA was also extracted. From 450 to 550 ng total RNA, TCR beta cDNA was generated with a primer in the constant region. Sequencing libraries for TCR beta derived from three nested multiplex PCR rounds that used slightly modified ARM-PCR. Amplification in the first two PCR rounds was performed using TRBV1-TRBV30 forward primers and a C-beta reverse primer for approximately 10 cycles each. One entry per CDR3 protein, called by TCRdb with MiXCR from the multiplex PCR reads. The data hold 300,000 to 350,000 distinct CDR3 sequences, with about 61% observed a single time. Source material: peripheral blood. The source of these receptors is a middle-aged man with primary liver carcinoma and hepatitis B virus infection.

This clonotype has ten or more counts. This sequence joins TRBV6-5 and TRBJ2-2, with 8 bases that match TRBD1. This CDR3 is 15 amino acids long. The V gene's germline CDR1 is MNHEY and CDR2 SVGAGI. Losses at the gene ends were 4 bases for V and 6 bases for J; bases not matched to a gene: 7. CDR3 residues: CASSSPTGAPGELFF. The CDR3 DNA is TGTGCCAGCAGTTCCCCGACAGGGGCCCCCGGGGAGCTGTTTTTT.

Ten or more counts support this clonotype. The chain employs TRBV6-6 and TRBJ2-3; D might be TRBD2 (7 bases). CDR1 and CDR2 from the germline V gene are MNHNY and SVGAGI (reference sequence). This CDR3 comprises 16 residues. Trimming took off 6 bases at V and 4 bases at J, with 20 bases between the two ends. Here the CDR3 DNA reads TGTGCCAGCAGCCCCGGGGGGCGGGAGTTCCCAGATACGCAGTATTTT. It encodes CASSPGGREFPDTQYF.

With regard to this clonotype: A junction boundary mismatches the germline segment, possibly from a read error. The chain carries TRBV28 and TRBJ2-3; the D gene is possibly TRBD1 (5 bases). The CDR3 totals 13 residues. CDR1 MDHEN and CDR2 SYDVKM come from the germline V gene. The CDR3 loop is CASAPIMTDRQYF. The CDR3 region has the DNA TGTGCCAGCGCCCCAATAATGACAGATAGGCAGTATTTT.

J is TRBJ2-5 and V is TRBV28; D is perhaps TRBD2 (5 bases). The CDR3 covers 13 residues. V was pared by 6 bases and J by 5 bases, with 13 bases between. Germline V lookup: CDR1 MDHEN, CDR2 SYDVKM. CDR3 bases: TGTGCCAGCAGCCGCGGGCAGCCCGAGACCCAGTACTTC. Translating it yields CASSRGQPETQYF. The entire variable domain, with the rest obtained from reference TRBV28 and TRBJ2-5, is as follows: DVKVTQSSRYLVKRTGEKVFLECVQDMDHENMFWYRQDPGLGLRLIYFSYDVKMKEKGDIPEGYSVSREKKERFSLILESASTNQTSMYLCASSRGQPETQYFGPGTRLLVL.

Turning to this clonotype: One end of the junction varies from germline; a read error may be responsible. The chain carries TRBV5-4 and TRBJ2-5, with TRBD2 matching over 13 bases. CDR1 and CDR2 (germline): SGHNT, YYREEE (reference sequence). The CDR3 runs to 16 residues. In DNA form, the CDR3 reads TGTGCCAGCAGCGGACGCACTAGCGGGAGGGGGGAGACCCACTACTTC. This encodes CASSGRTSGRGETHYF.